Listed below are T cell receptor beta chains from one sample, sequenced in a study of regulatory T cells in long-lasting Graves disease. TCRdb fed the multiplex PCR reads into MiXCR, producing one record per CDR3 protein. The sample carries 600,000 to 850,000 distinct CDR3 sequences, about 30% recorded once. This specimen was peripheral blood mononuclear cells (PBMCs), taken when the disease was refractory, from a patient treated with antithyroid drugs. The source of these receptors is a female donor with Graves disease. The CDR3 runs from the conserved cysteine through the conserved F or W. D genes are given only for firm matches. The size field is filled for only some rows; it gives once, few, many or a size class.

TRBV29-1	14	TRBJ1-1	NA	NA	CSVESGGLWTEAFF	TGCAGCGTTGAGTCTGGGGGGTTATGGACTGAAGCTTTCTTT
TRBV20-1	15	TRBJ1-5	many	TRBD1	CSAITGQLLNQPQHF	TGCAGTGCTATCACGGGACAGTTGTTAAATCAGCCCCAGCATTTT
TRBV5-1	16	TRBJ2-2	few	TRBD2	CASSLVTSGGAGELFF	TGCGCCAGCAGCTTGGTAACTAGCGGAGGGGCCGGGGAGCTGTTTTTT
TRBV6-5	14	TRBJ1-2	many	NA	CASSYRGRDYGYTF	TGTGCCAGCAGTTACAGGGGAAGGGACTATGGCTACACCTTC
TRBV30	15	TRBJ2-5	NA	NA	CAWAQWRVPGQTQYF	TGTGCCTGGGCTCAATGGCGGGTGCCAGGGCAGACCCAGTACTTC
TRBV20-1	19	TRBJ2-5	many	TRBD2	CSARAPTSGRPWYQETQYF	TGCAGTGCTAGAGCCCCGACTAGCGGGAGGCCGTGGTACCAAGAGACCCAGTACTTC
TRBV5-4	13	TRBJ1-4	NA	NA	CASRSRKEEKLFF	TGTGCCAGCAGATCCCGAAAAGAAGAAAAACTGTTTTTT
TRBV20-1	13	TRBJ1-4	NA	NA	CSAMGAHPEKLFF	TGCAGTGCTATGGGGGCGCATCCTGAAAAACTGTTTTTT
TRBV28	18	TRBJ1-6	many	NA	CASSLRAGLSSYNSPLHF	TGTGCCAGCAGTTTAAGGGCAGGGCTTAGCTCCTATAATTCACCCCTCCACTTT
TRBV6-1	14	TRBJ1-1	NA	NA	CASTPGVMNTEAFF	TGTGCCAGCACCCCTGGTGTCATGAACACTGAAGCTTTCTTT
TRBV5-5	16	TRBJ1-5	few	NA	CASSLEGRMSNQPQHF	TGTGCCAGCAGCTTGGAAGGCAGGATGAGCAATCAGCCCCAGCATTTT
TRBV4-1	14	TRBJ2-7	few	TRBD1	CASSQERDRVEQYF	TGCGCCAGCAGCCAAGAACGGGACAGGGTCGAGCAGTACTTC
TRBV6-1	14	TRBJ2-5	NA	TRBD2	CASRGLATQETQYF	TGTGCCAGCAGAGGACTAGCGACTCAAGAGACCCAGTACTTC
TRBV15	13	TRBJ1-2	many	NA	CATSPRGPYGYTF	TGTGCCACCAGCCCTCGGGGCCCTTATGGCTACACCTTC
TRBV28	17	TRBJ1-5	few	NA	CASSLEVGGSSNQPQHF	TGTGCCAGCAGTTTAGAGGTTGGGGGGAGCAGCAATCAGCCCCAGCATTTT
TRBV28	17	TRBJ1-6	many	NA	CASSPPNKNGWNSPLHF	TGTGCCAGCAGTCCCCCCAACAAGAATGGTTGGAATTCACCCCTCCACTTT
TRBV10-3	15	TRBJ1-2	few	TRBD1	CAISRGLQGADGYTF	TGTGCCATCAGCCGGGGGTTACAGGGGGCGGATGGCTACACCTTC
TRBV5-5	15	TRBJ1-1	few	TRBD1	CASSSGQGWGAEAFF	TGTGCCAGCAGCTCGGGACAGGGGTGGGGCGCTGAAGCTTTCTTT
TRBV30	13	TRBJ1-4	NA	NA	CAWSKGPNEKLFF	TGTGCCTGGAGTAAGGGCCCGAATGAAAAACTGTTTTTT
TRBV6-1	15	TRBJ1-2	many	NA	CASNRGALGDYGYTF	TGTGCCAGCAATCGAGGGGCTTTGGGAGACTATGGCTACACCTTC
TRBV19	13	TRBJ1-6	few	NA	CASAGGGNSPLHF	TGTGCCTCCGCCGGTGGGGGTAATTCACCCCTCCACTTT
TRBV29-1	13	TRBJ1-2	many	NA	CSVGEQANYGYTF	TGCAGCGTTGGAGAACAGGCTAACTATGGCTACACCTTC
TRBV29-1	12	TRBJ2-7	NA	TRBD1	CSVPGQGYEQYF	TGCAGCGTGCCGGGACAGGGTTACGAGCAGTACTTC
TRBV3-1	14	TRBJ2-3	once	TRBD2	CTSSRTSGTDTQYF	TGTACCAGCAGCCGGACTAGCGGCACAGATACGCAGTATTTT
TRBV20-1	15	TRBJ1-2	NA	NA	CSARDFRIANYGYTF	TGCAGTGCTAGAGATTTTCGGATAGCTAACTATGGCTACACCTTC
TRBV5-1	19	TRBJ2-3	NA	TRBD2	CASSSGSLLSGTSTDTQYF	TGCGCCAGCAGTTCGGGTTCGCTCCTAAGCGGGACTAGCACAGATACGCAGTATTTT
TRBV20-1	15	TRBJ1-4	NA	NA	CSARDFGPTNEKLFF	TGCAGTGCTAGAGATTTCGGACCAACTAATGAAAAACTGTTTTTT
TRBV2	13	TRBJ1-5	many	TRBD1	CASGTGDNRAQHF	TGTGCCAGTGGGACAGGGGACAATAGGGCCCAGCATTTT
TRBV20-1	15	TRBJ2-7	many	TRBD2	CSARDDLAGRYEQYF	TGCAGTGCTAGAGATGACCTAGCGGGACGCTACGAGCAGTACTTC
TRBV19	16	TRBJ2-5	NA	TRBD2	CASSIAASGAKETQYF	TGTGCCAGTAGTATAGCGGCTAGCGGGGCGAAAGAGACCCAGTACTTC
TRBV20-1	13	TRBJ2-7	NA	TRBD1	CSAGGQGPYEQYF	TGCAGTGCTGGCGGACAGGGTCCCTACGAGCAGTACTTC
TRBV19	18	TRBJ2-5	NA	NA	CRLWSFGFLGKTQETQYF	TGTCGTCTTTGGAGTTTCGGGTTCTTAGGAAAGACACAAGAGACCCAGTACTTC
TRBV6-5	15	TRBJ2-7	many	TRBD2	CASSYSVIAGDEQYF	TGTGCCAGCAGTTACTCGGTGATAGCGGGAGATGAGCAGTACTTC
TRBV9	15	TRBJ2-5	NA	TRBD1	CASSAGDRTQETQYF	TGTGCCAGCAGCGCAGGGGACAGAACCCAAGAGACCCAGTACTTC
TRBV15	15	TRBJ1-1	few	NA	CATSRDPSGGGEAFF	TGTGCCACCAGCAGAGACCCCTCGGGGGGCGGTGAAGCTTTCTTT
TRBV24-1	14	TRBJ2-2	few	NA	CATSEPGGGGELFF	TGTGCCACCAGTGAGCCCGGAGGAGGAGGGGAGCTGTTTTTT
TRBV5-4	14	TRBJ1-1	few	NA	CASSPDTGHPEAFF	TGTGCCAGCAGCCCGGATACAGGTCACCCTGAAGCTTTCTTT
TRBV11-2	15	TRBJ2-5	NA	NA	CASSFLGSGKETQYF	TGTGCCAGCAGCTTTCTAGGATCGGGGAAAGAGACCCAGTACTTC
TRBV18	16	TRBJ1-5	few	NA	CASSPSRGLSNQPQHF	TGTGCCAGCTCACCTTCGCGGGGATTAAGCAATCAGCCCCAGCATTTT
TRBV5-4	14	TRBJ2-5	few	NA	CASSRQPRKETQYF	TGTGCCAGCAGCCGACAACCAAGAAAAGAGACCCAGTACTTC
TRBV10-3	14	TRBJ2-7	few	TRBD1	CAISGTGFGYEQYF	TGTGCCATCAGTGGGACAGGGTTCGGCTACGAGCAGTACTTC
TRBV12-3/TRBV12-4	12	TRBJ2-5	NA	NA	CASTPSAETQYF	TGTGCCAGCACCCCTAGCGCAGAGACCCAGTACTTC
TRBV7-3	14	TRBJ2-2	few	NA	CASAPGSYTGELFF	TGTGCCAGTGCGCCAGGGTCCTACACCGGGGAGCTGTTTTTT
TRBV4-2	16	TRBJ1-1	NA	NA	CASSQDVLGANTEAFF	TGTGCCAGCAGCCAAGATGTCTTGGGGGCAAACACTGAAGCTTTCTTT
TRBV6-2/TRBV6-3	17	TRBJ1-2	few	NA	CASSYSGGRGQGYGYTF	TGTGCCAGCAGTTACTCGGGGGGCCGGGGGCAAGGGTATGGCTACACCTTC
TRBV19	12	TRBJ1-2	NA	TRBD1	CATGRGQDGYTF	TGTGCCACAGGCAGGGGGCAAGATGGCTACACCTTC